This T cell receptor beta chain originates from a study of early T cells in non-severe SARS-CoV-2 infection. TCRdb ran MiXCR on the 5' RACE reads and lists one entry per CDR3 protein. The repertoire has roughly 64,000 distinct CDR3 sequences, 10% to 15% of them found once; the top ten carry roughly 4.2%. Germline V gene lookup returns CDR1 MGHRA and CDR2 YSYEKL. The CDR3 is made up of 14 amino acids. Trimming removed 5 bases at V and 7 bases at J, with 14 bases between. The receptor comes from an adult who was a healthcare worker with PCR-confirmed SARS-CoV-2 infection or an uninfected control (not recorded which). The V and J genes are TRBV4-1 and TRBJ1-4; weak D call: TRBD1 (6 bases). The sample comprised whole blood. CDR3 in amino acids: CASSTGQGGEKLFF. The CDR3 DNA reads TGCGCCAGCAGCACGGGACAAGGAGGTGAAAAACTGTTTTTT.